The clone carrying this T cell receptor beta chain was recorded only once. Clones were sequenced by immunoSEQ multiplex PCR, and TCRdb holds only the in-frame ones, with some missing. Found here are around 140,000 clones, roughly 92% of them singletons; the top ten hold 5.5% to 7%. This specimen comes from a study of control samples from healthy donors and cancer patients. CDR3 length: 15 amino acids. V dropped 1 base and J dropped 8 bases, with 11 bases sitting between them. Germline loops: CDR1 KGHDR, CDR2 SFDVKD. The chain has TRBV24-1 and TRBJ1-6; D gene unclear. Specimen: blood. This clonotype was sampled from a man aged 18 to 30 in good health. Here the CDR3 DNA reads TGTGCCACCAGTGATTTAACCAGGTTGGATTCACCCCTCCACTTT. This translates into CATSDLTRLDSPLHF.